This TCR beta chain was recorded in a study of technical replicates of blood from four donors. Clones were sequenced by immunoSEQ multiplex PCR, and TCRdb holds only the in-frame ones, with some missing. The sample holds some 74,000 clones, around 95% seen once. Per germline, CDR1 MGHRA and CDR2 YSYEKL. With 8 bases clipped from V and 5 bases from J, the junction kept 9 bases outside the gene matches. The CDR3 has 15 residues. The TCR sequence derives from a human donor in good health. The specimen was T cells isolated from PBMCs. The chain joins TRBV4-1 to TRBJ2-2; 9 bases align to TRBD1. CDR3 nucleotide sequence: TGCGCCAGCGAAGACGGGACAGGGCGTACCGGGGAGCTGTTTTTT. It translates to CASEDGTGRTGELFF.